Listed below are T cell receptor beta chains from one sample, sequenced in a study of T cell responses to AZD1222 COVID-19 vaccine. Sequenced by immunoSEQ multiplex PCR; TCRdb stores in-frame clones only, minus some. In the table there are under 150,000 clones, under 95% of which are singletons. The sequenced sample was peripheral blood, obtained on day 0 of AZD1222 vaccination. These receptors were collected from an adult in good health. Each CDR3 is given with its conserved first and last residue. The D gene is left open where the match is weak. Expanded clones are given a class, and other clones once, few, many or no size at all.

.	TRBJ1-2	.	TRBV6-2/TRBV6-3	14	CASSYSSRNYGYTF	TGTGCCAGCAGTTACTCGTCCAGGAACTATGGCTACACCTTC
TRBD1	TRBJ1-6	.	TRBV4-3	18	CASSPKTLGQGVGSPLHF	TGCGCCAGCAGCCCCAAAACATTGGGACAGGGAGTTGGGTCACCCCTCCACTTT
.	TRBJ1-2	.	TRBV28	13	CAALRGMDYGYTF	TGTGCCGCATTACGTGGAATGGACTATGGCTACACCTTC
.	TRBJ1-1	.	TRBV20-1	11	CSGMGNTEAFF	TGCAGTGGGATGGGGAACACTGAAGCTTTCTTT
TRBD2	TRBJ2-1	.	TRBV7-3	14	CASSSSGANNEQFF	TGTGCCAGCAGCTCTAGCGGGGCGAACAATGAGCAGTTCTTC
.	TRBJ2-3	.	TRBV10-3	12	CAIWAGTDTQYF	TGTGCCATCTGGGCGGGCACAGATACGCAGTATTTT
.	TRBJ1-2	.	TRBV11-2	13	CASSLARNTGYTF	TGTGCCAGCAGCTTAGCTAGGAACACCGGCTACACCTTC
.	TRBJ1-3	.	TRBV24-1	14	CATSEGNSGNTIYF	TGTGCCACCAGTGAGGGAAACTCTGGAAACACCATATATTTT
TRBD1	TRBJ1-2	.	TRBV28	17	CASSSLSDRGPNYGYTF	TGTGCCAGCAGTTCCCTATCCGACAGGGGCCCTAACTATGGCTACACCTTC
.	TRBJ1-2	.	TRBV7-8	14	CASSLARPLDGYTF	TGTGCCAGCAGCTTAGCTCGGCCCCTAGATGGCTACACCTTC
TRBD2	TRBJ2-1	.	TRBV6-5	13	CASSQYGLAAQFF	TGTGCCAGCAGCCAATATGGACTAGCCGCGCAGTTCTTC
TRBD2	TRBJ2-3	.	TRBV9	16	CASTLGRAISTDTQYF	TGTGCCAGCACCCTAGGGAGGGCCATCAGCACAGATACGCAGTATTTT
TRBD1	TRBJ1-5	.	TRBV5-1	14	CASSPGQGLGPQHF	TGCGCCAGCAGCCCGGGACAGGGGCTAGGGCCCCAGCATTTT
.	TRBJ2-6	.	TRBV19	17	CASGPGVWLSGANVLTF	TGTGCCAGTGGGCCGGGGGTGTGGTTATCTGGGGCCAACGTCCTGACTTTC
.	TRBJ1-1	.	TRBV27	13	CASSLYRTTEAFF	TGTGCCAGCAGTTTATATCGGACCACTGAAGCTTTCTTT
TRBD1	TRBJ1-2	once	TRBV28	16	CASSSQNRGIYYGYTF	TGTGCCAGCAGTTCTCAAAACAGGGGGATCTACTATGGCTACACCTTC
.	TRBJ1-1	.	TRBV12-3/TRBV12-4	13	CASRTDINTEAFF	TGTGCCAGCAGAACAGATATCAACACTGAAGCTTTCTTT